This T cell receptor (beta chain) is from a study of T-cell memory formation after mild COVID-19. Study-level results: Second-wave clones reaching peak frequency on day 37 lacked confirmed SARS-CoV-2 specificity. CD4+ contracting clones lay mainly in CM and EM, CD8+ ones in EMRA.

TCRdb called the 5' RACE reads again in MiXCR, with one record for every CDR3 protein. The sample shows some 320,000 distinct CDR3 sequences, around an eighth of them seen only once. As for this clonotype: The antigen is unknown.

The ends were cut back, 3 bases at V and 5 bases at J, with 9 bases in the middle. Germline V lookup: CDR1 SGHDT, CDR2 YYEEEE. The CDR3 extends over 12 amino acids. The J gene is TRBJ2-7, the V gene TRBV5-6; possible D gene TRBD1, 5 bases. The sample was PBMCs or a T cell subset sorted from them (not recorded which). This sequence was found in a young man who had mild COVID-19 (a few samples of this study predate the infection). Cell type and time point are not known. The DNA of the CDR3 is TGTGCCAGCAGCTACCAGGACAACGAGCAGTACTTC. Translated: CASSYQDNEQYF.